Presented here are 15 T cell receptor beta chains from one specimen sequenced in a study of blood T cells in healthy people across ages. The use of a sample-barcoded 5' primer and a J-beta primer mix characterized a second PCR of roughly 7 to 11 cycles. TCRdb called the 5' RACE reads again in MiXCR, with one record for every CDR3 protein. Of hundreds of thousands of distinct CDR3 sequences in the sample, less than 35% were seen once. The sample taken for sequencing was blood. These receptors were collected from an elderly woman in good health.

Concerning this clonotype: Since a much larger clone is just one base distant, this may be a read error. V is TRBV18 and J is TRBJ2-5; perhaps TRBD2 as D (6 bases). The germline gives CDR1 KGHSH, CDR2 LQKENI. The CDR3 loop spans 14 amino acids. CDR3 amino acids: CASSPLRNRETHYF. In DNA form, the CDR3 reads TGTGCCAGCTCACCCCTGAGGAACCGGGAGACCCACTACTTC.

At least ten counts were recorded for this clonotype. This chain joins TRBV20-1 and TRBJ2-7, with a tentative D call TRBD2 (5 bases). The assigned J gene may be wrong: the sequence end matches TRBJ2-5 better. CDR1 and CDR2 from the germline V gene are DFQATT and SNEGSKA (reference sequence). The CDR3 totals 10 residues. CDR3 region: CSGRGETQYF. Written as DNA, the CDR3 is TGCAGTGGTCGGGGTGAGACCCAGTACTTC.

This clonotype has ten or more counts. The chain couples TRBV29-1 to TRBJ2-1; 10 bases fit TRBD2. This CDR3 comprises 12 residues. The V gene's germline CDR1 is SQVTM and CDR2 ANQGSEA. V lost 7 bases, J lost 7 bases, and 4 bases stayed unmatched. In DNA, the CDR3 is TGCAGCGCGGGGACTAGCGTAAATGAGCAGTTCTTC. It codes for CSAGTSVNEQFF.

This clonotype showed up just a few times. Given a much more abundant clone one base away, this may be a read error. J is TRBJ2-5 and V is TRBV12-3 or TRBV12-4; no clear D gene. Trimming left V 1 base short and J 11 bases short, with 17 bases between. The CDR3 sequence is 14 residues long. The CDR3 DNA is TGTGCCAGCAGTTTAGATCCGTTCTATGATGAGCAGTACTTC. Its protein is CASSLDPFYDEQYF.

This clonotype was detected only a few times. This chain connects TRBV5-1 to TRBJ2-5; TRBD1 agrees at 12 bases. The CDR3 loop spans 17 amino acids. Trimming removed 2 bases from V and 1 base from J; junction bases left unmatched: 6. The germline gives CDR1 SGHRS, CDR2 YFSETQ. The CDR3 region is CASSFQGQGAFQETQYF. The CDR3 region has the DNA TGCGCCAGCAGCTTCCAGGGACAGGGGGCCTTCCAAGAGACCCAGTACTTC.

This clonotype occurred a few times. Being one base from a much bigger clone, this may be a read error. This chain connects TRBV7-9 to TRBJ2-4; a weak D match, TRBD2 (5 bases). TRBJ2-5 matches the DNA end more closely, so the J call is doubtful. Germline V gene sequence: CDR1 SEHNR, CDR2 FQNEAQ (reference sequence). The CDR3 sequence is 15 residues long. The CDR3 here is CASSLMSGATETQYF. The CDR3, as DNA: TGTGCCAGCAGCTTAATGAGCGGAGCCACAGAGACCCAGTACTTC.

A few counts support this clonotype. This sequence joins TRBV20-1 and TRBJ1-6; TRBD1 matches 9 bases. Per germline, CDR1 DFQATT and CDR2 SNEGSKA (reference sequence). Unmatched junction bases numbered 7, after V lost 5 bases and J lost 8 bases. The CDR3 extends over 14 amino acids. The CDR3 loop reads CSAVKTGGYSPLHF. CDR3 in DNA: TGCAGTGCTGTTAAGACAGGGGGATATTCACCCCTCCACTTT.

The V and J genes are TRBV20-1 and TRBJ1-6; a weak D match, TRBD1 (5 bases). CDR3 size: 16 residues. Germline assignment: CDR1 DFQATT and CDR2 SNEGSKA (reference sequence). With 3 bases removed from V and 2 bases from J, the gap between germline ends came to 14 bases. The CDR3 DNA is TGCAGTGCTAGGGGGACGGCTGGGGCCTATAATTCACCCCTCCACTTT. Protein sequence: CSARGTAGAYNSPLHF.

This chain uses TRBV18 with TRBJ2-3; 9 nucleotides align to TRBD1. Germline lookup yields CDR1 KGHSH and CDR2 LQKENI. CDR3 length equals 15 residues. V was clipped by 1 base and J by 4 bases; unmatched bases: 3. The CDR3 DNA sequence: TGTGCCAGCTCACCACGGACAGGGGACGCAGATACGCAGTATTTT. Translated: CASSPRTGDADTQYF.

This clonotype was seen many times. The chain's CDR3 is CSARPIGQNQPQHF. The CDR3 region has the DNA TGCAGTGCCCGCCCGATCGGACAGAATCAGCCCCAGCATTTT. V and J are TRBV20-1 and TRBJ1-5; maybe TRBD1 (6 bases). Germline CDR1 DFQATT, CDR2 SNEGSKA (reference sequence). With 6 bases removed from V and 4 bases from J, the gap between germline ends came to 16 bases. This CDR3 has 14 amino acids.

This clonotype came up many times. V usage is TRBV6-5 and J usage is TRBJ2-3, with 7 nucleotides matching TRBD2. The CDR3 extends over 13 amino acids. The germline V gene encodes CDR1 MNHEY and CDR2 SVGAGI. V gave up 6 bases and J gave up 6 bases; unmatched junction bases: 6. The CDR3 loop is CASSSGLLDTQYF. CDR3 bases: TGTGCCAGCAGCTCGGGACTACTGGATACGCAGTATTTT.

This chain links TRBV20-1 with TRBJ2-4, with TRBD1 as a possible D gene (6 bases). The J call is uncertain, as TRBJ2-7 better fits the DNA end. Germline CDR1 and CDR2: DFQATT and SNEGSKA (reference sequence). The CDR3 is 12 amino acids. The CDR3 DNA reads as TGCAGTACTCCGGGACAAACCTACGAGCAGTACTTC. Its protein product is CSTPGQTYEQYF.

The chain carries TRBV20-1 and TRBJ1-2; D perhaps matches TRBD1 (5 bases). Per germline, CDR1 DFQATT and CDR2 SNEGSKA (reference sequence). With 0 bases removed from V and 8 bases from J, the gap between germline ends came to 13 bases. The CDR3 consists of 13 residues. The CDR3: CSARDSRALGYTF. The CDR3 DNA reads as TGCAGTGCTAGAGATAGCAGGGCTTTGGGCTACACCTTC.

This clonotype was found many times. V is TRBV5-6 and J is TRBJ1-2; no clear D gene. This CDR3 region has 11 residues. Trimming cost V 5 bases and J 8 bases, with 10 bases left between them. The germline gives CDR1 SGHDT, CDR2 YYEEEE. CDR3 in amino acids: CASSLTSGYTF. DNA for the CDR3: TGTGCCAGCAGTCTTACATCGGGCTACACCTTC.

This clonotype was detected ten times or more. For the CDR3, the DNA is TGTGCCAGCACTCAACAATGGGGCGAGCAGTACTTC. It is translated as CASTQQWGEQYF. V is TRBV6-5 and J is TRBJ2-7; no clear D gene. V lost 7 bases and J lost 6, with 13 bases in between. CDR1 is MNHEY and CDR2 is SVGAGI in the germline V gene. This CDR3 has 12 residues.